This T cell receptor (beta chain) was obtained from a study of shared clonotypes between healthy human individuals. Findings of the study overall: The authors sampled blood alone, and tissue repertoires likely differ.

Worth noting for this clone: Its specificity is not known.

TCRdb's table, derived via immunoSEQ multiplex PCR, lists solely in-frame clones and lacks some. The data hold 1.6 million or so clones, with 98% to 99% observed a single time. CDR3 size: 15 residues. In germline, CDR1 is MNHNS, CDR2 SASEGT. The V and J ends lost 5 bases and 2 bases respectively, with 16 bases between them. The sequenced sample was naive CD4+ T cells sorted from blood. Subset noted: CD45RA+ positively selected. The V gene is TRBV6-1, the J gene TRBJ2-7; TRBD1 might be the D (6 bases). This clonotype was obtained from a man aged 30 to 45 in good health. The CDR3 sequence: CASSPEQGLPYEQYF. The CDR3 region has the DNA TGTGCCAGCAGTCCAGAACAGGGCCTGCCCTACGAGCAGTACTTC.